This TCR beta chain was profiled in a study of T cell repertoires in cytomegalovirus infection. About the study: In public TCR beta signatures, there were indications of both CMV infection and matching HLA type. Study findings and constraints: It was HLA-C-restricted CMV-specific TCR beta clonotypes that dominated the response ex vivo. Cumulative frequency (of public TCR beta family members) identified carriers of CMV plus the relevant HLA.

This clonotype was counted at least ten times. Its target is not known. TCRdb ran MiXCR on the reads and lists one entry per CDR3 protein. The sample lists fewer than 350,000 distinct CDR3 sequences, more than 8% seen once, with around 4% in the top ten. This CDR3 has 15 amino acids. V was pared by 3 bases and J by 7 bases, with 13 bases between. Germline CDR1 is SGHAT and CDR2 is FQDESV (reference sequence). Sequencing input: PBMCs. The V and J genes are TRBV11-1 and TRBJ1-6; D is perhaps TRBD1 (6 bases). This receptor was identified in a human donor in good health (CMV status not recorded). Some clones in this sample may be carry-over from other donors' samples. The CDR3 nucleotides are TGTGCCAGCAGCTTTGGAGCCCAGGGGAATTCACCCCTCCACTTT. Amino acids: CASSFGAQGNSPLHF.